This TCR beta chain was sequenced for a study of metastatic and nonmetastatic thyroid tumors. Study context: Both malignant and benign thyroid patients supplied peripheral blood and tumor or nodule tissue samples, across which the repertoires of these patients were then compared. Study outcomes and limitations: Compared with benign nodules, malignant thyroid tumors were reported to have significantly higher TCR beta diversity in both blood and tumor.

Every patient was untreated before thyroid surgery. CDR1 is SGHAT, CDR2 FQNNGV, per germline. The CDR3 sequence is 15 residues long. The germline V and J ends were trimmed by 4 bases and 6 bases, with 19 bases remaining between them. TCRdb re-called clones from the PCR reads using MiXCR. The table records approximately 34,000 clones, roughly 18% of them present only once. This clone was counted many times. Its antigen is not known. This TCR was recovered from a female donor with papillary thyroid cancer or a benign thyroid nodule (not recorded which). Some clones in this sample may be carry-over from other donors' samples. V usage is TRBV11-2 and J usage is TRBJ2-7; a weak D match, TRBD1 (5 bases). Sequenced input: blood. The CDR3 nucleotides are TGTGCCAGCAGCTACCAGGGTACCCCTCCCTTCGAGCAGTACTTC. It is translated as CASSYQGTPPFEQYF.